This TCR beta chain was profiled in a study of blood T cell repertoires in COVID-19. Study-level information: In each case, the material was cDNA or gDNA derived from T cells, B-cell-depleted T cells, or PBMCs.

Germline CDR1 is MNHEY and CDR2 is SVGEGT. The CDR3 runs 16 residues. V gave up 2 bases and J gave up 6 bases; unmatched junction bases: 10. Authors' processing steps: By means of reference gene primer amplification, nucleated cell counts were estimated. The table came from immunoSEQ multiplex PCR; TCRdb's copy has only in-frame clones and leaves some out. V and J calls and clone size are copied from that table; D and trimming were computed from the DNA. The data hold approximately 230,000 clones, with roughly three quarters observed a single time. The chain couples TRBV6-2 or TRBV6-3 to TRBJ2-1, with 7 bases matching TRBD2. Sequenced: peripheral blood. The TCR comes from a woman aged 40 to 50 with active or convalescent COVID-19. The CDR3 loop reads CASSYIYLAAANEQFF. CDR3 DNA: TGTGCCAGCAGTTACATCTATCTAGCGGCCGCCAATGAGCAGTTCTTC.